The sequence of this T cell receptor (beta chain) was determined in a study of blood T cell repertoires in COVID-19 (dated by TCRdb to the early 2020s). Concerning the study at large: Samples from collaborators originated in the United States, Italy and Spain and spanned both the acute and convalescent phases of COVID-19. The material from the prospective study consisted of cDNA or gDNA derived from T cells, B-cell-depleted T cells, or PBMCs. Subjects who had been exposed to COVID-19, were actively infected with it, or had recovered from it provided the deeply sampled blood TCRbeta repertoires that made up the dataset. The repertoires were released in a freely available public database meant as a resource for research on the immune response to SARS-CoV-2. Samples came from the ongoing ImmuneRACE study (first 160 participants) plus 1,254 subjects from 6 global collaborators. A de-identified subject ID, COVID-19 status, age in years and sex were almost always included in the sample metadata. HLA class I and class II types, where available, came from metadata supplied by the sample provider rather than from assay-based typing.

V has 3 bases trimmed and J has 5 bases trimmed; junction bases matching no gene number 4. From its cysteine to its phenylalanine, the CDR3 spans 15 amino acids. Of all the DNA, just the CDR3 is kept, 45 bases in frame from base 1. Per the germline V gene, SGHAT is the CDR1 and FQNNGV is the CDR2. Whole blood was collected in K2EDTA tubes by collaborating institutions according to the institutions' own protocols. Collaborator samples were shipped for TCRbeta analysis as frozen whole blood, isolated PBMCs, or DNA extracted from either sample type. On this clone itself: Its antigen has not been determined. Base-call qualities are not available, and no considerably larger clone is one nucleotide away.

Findings and caveats that apply to the study as a whole: The amount of clinical and demographic metadata varied by source and participant and was provided uncurated.

TCRbeta CDR3 regions were amplified from genomic DNA by means of the immunoSEQ Assay, a bias-controlled multiplex PCR. The authors' analysis ran thus. Nucleated cell counts per sample were estimated from amplification of reference gene primers within the assay. To quantify the absolute abundance of each unique TCRbeta CDR3 rearrangement, sequence reads were collapsed and filtered. Productive Simpson clonality was computed per sample as the square root of Simpson's diversity index over productive rearrangements. TCRdb mirrors the immuneACCESS table, restricted to in-frame sequences. Some clones are absent from its copies; in checked studies, under half trace to an unresolved V gene, and the reason for the others is unknown. That table supplies the V and J calls and clone size; D and trimming were determined from the DNA. Here the sample has fewer than 200,000 clones; around 90% occur a single time. Roughly 6% of the sample lies in the top ten.

The sample consisted of peripheral blood. This chain is built from TRBV11-2 and TRBJ2-3; 11 nucleotides in the junction match TRBD2. This TCR derives from a man between 35 and 55 years old with active or convalescent COVID-19. The nucleotides read TGTGCCAGCAGCTTCCTAGCGGGAGGAGGAGATACGCAGTATTTT. Its coded protein is CASSFLAGGGDTQYF.